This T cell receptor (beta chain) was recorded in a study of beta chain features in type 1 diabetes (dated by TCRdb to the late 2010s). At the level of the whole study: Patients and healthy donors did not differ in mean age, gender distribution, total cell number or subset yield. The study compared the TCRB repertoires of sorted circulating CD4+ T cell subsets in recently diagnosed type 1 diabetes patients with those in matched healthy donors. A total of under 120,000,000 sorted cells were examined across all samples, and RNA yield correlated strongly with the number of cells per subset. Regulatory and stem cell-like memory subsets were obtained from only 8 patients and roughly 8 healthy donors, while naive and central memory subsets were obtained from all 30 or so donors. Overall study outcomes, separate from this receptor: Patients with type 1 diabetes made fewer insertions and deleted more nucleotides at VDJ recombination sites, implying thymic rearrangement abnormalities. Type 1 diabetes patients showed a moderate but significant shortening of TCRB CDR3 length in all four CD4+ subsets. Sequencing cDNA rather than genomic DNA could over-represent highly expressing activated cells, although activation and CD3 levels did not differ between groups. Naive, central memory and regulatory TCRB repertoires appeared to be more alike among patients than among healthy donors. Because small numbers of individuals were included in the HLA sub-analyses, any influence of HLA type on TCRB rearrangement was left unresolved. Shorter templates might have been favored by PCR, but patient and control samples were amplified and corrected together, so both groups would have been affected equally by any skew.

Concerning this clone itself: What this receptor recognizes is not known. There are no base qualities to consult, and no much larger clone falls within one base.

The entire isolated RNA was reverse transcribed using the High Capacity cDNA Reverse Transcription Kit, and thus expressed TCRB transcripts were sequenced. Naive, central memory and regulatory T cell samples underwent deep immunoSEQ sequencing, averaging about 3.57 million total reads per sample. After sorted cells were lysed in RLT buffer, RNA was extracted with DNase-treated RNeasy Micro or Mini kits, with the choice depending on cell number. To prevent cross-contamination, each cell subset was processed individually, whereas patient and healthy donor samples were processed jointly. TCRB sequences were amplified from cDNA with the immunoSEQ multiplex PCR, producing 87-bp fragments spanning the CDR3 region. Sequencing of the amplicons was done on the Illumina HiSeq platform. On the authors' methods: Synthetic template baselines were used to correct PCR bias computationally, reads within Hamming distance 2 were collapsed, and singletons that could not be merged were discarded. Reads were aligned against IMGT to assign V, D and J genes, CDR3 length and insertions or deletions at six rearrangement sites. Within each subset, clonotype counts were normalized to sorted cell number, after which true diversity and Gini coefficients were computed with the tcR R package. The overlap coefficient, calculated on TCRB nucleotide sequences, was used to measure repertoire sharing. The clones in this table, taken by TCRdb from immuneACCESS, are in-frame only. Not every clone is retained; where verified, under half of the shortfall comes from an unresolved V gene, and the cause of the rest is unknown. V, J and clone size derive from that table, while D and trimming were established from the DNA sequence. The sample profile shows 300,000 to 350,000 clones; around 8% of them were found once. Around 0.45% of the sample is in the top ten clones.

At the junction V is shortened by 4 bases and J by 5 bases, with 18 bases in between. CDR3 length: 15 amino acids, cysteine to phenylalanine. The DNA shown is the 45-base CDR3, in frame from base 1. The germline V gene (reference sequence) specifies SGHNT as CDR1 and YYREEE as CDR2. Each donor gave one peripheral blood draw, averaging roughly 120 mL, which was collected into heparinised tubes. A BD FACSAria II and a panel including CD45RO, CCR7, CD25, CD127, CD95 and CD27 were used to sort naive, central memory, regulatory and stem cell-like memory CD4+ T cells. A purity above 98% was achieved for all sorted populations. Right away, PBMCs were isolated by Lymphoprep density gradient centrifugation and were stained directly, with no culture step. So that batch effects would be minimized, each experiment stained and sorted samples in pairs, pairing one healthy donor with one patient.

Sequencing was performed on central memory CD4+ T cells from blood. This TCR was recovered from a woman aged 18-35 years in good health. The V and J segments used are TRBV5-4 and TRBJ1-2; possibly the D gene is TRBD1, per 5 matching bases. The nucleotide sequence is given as TGTGCCAGCAGCGCGAACCTCAGGGCTGGGTATGGCTACACCTTC. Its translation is CASSANLRAGYGYTF. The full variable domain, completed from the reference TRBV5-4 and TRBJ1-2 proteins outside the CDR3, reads ETGVTQSPTHLIKTRGQQVTLRCSSQSGHNTVSWYQQALGQGPQFIFQYYREEENGRGNFPPRFSGLQFPNYSSELNVNALELDDSALYLCASSANLRAGYGYTFGSGTRLTVV.